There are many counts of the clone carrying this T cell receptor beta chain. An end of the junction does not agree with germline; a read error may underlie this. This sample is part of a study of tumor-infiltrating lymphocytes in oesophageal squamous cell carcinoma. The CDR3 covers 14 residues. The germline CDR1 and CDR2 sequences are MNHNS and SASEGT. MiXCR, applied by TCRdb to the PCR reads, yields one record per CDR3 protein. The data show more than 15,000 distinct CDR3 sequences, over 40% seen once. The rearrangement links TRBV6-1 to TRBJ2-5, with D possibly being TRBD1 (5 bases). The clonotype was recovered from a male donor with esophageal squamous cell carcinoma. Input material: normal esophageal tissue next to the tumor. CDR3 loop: CASSLAGPNSPLHF. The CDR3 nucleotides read TGTGCCAGCAGTCTGGCAGGGCCTAATTCACCCCTCCACTTC.